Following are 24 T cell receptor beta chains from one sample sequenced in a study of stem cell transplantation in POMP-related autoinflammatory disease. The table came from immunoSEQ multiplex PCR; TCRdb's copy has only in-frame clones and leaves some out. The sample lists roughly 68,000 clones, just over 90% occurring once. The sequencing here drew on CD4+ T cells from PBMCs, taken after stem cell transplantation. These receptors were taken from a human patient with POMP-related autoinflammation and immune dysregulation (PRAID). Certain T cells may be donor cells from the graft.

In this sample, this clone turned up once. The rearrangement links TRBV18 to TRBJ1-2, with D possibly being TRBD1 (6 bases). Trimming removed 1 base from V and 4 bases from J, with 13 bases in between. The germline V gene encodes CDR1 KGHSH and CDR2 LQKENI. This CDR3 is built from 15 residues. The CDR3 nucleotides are TGTGCCAGCTCACCACGGGGACAACCAAGCTATGGCTACACCTTC. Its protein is CASSPRGQPSYGYTF.

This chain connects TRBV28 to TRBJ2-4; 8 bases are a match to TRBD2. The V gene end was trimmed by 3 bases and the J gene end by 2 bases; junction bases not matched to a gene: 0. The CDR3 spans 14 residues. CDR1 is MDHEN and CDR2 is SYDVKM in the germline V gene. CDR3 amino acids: CASSFSGTKNIQYF. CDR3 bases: TGTGCCAGCAGTTTTAGCGGGACCAAAAACATTCAGTACTTC.

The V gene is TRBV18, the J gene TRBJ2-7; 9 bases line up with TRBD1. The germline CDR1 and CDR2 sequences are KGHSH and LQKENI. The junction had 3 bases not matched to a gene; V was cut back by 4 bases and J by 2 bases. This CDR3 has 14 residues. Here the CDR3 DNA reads TGTGCCAGCTCACGGGACAGGGCAGCCTACGAGCAGTACTTC. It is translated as CASSRDRAAYEQYF.

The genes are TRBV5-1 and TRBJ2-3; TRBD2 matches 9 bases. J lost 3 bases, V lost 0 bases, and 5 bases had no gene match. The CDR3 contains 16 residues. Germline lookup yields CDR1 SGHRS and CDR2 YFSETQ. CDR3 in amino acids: CASSLANAGGTDTQYF. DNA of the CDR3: TGCGCCAGCAGCTTGGCTAATGCGGGAGGGACAGATACGCAGTATTTT.

The CDR3 nucleotides are TGCGCCAGCAGAAGTACTAGCGGGAACAATGAGCAGTTCTTC. Translation gives CASRSTSGNNEQFF. The chain recombines TRBV10-2 with TRBJ2-1, with TRBD2 identical over 10 bases. The germline gives CDR1 WSHSY, CDR2 SAAADI. Losses at the gene ends were 6 bases for V and 5 bases for J; bases not matched to a gene: 4. This CDR3 contains 14 residues.

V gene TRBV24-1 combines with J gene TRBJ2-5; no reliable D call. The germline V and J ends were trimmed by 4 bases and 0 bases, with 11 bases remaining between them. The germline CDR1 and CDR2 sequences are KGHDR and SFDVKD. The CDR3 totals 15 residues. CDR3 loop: CATSDPTENQETQYF. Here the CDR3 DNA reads TGTGCCACCAGTGACCCGACGGAAAACCAAGAGACCCAGTACTTC.

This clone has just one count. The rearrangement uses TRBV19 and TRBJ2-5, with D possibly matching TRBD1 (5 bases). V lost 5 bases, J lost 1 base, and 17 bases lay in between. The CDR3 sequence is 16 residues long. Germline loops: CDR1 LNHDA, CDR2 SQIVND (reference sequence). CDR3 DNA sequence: TGTGCCAGTAGTCCCCGGGTTGGGGCTTTCCAAGAGACCCAGTACTTC. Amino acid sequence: CASSPRVGAFQETQYF.

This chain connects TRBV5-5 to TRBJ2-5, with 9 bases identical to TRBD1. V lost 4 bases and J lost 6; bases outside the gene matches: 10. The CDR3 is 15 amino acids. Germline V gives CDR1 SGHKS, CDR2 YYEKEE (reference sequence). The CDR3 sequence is CASSDEGTGFKTQYF. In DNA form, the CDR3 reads TGTGCCAGCAGCGACGAAGGGACAGGGTTTAAGACCCAGTACTTC.

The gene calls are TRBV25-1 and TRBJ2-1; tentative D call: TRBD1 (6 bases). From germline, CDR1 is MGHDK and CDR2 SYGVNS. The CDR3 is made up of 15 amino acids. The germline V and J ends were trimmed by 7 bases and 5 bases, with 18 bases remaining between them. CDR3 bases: TGTGCCAGCACCACGCCAGGGGATCTTAACAATGAGCAGTTCTTC. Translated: CASTTPGDLNNEQFF.

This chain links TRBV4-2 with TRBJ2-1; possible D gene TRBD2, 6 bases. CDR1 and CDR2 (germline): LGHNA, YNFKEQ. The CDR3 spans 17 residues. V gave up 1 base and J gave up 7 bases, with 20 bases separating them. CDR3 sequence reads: CASSQGFDRWRANEQFF. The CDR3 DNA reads TGTGCCAGCAGCCAAGGGTTCGACCGGTGGAGGGCAAATGAGCAGTTCTTC.

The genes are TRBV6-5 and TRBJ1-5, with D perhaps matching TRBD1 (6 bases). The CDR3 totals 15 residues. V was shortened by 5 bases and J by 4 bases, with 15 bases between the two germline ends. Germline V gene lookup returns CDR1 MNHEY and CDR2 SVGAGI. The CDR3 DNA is TGTGCCAGCAGTAGCTTAGGGGGGTTGAATCAGCCCCAGCATTTT. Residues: CASSSLGGLNQPQHF.

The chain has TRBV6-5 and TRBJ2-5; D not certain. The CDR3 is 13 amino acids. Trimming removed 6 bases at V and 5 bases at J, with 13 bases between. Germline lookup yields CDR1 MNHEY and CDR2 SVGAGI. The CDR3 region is CASSALKRETQYF. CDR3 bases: TGTGCCAGCAGCGCGTTGAAAAGGGAGACCCAGTACTTC.

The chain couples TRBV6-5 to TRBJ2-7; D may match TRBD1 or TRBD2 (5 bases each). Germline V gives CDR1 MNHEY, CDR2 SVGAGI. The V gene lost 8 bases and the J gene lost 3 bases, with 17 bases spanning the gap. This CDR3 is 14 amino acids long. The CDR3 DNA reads TGTGCCAGCGGGGGTTACCACCTAGTCTACGAGCAGTACTTC. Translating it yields CASGGYHLVYEQYF.

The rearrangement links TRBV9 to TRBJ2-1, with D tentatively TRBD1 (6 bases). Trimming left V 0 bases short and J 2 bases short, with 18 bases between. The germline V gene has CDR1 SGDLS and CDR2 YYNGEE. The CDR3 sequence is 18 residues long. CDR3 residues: CASSVAKGQHGTYNEQFF. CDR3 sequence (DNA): TGTGCCAGCAGCGTAGCTAAGGGACAACACGGAACCTACAATGAGCAGTTCTTC.

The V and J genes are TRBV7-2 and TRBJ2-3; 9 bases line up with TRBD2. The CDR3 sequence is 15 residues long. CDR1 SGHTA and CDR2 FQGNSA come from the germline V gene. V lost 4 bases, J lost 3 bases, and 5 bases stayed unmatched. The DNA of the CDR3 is TGTGCCAGCAGCTCCTTAGCGGGAGTGACAGATACGCAGTATTTT. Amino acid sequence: CASSSLAGVTDTQYF. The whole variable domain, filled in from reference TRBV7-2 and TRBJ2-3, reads GAGVSQSPSNKVTEKGKDVELRCDPISGHTALYWYRQSLGQGLEFLIYFQGNSAPDKSGLPSDRFSAERTGGSVSTLTIQRTQQEDSAVYLCASSSLAGVTDTQYFGPGTRLTVL.

CDR3 sequence (DNA): TGTGCCAGCAACAACCTTGGAGGGGACGAGCAGTACTTC. Protein sequence: CASNNLGGDEQYF. V is TRBV7-9 and J is TRBJ2-7, with D perhaps TRBD2 (6 bases). CDR1 is SEHNR and CDR2 is FQNEAQ in the germline V gene (reference sequence). V lost 7 bases to trimming and J lost 5 bases, with 15 bases between them. CDR3 length: 13 residues.

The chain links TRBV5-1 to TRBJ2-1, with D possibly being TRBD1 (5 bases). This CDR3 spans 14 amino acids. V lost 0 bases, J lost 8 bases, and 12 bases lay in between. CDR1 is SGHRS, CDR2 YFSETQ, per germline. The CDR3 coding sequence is TGCGCCAGCAGCTTGGAGGGCAGGGCCTATGAGCAGTTCTTC. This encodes CASSLEGRAYEQFF. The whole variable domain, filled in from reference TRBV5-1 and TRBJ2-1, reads KAGVTQTPRYLIKTRGQQVTLSCSPISGHRSVSWYQQTPGQGLQFLFEYFSETQRNKGNFPGRFSGRQFSNSRSEMNVSTLELGDSALYLCASSLEGRAYEQFFGPGTRLTVL.

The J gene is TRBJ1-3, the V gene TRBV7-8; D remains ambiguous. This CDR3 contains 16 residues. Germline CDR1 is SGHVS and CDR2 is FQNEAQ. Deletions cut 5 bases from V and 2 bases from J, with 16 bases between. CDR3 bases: TGTGCCAGCAGCCCCCGGTCTGGAAGAGCTGGAAACACCATATATTTT. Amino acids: CASSPRSGRAGNTIYF.

In nucleotides, the CDR3 is TGTGCCAGTCGGACAGGGGCGAACTATGGCTACACCTTC. It specifies CASRTGANYGYTF. The rearrangement uses TRBV2 and TRBJ1-2, with 9 bases aligning to TRBD1. Germline V gene sequence: CDR1 SNHLY, CDR2 FYNNEI. V lost 9 bases, J lost 2 bases, and 4 bases stayed unmatched. The CDR3 runs 13 residues.

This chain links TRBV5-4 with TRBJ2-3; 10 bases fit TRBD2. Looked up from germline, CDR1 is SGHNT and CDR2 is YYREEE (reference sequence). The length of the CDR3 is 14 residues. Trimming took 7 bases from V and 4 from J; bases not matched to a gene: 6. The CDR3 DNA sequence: TGTGCCAGCGGAACTAGCGGGGTTGCAGATACGCAGTATTTT. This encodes CASGTSGVADTQYF. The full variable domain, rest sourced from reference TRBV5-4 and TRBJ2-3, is ETGVTQSPTHLIKTRGQQVTLRCSSQSGHNTVSWYQQALGQGPQFIFQYYREEENGRGNFPPRFSGLQFPNYSSELNVNALELDDSALYLCASGTSGVADTQYFGPGTRLTVL.

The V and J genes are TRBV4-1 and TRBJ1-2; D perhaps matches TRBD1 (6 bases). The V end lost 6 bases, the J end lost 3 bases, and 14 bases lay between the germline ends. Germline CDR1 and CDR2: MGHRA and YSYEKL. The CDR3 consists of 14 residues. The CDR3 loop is CASRPTGLDYGYTF. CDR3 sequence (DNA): TGCGCCAGCAGACCCACAGGGTTGGACTATGGCTACACCTTC.

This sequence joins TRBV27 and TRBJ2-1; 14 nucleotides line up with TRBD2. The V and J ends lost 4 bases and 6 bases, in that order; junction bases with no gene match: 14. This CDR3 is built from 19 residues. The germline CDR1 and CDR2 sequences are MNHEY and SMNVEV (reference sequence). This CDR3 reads CASSSAPGTSGSEVNEQFF. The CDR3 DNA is TGTGCCAGCAGTTCCGCCCCGGGGACTAGCGGGAGCGAGGTCAATGAGCAGTTCTTC.

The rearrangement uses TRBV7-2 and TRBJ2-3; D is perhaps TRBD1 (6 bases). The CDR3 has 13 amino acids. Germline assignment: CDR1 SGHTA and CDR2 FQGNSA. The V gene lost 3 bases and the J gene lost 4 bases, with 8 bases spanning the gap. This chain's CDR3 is CASSFSGADTQYF. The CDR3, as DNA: TGTGCCAGCAGCTTCTCAGGGGCAGATACGCAGTATTTT.

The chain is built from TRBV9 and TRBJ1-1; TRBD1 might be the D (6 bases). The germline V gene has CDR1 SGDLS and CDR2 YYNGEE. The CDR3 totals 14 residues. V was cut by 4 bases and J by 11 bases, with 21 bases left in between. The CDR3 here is CASSPGTIGEKAFF. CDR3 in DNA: TGTGCCAGCAGCCCGGGGACAATTGGCGAGAAGGCTTTCTTT.